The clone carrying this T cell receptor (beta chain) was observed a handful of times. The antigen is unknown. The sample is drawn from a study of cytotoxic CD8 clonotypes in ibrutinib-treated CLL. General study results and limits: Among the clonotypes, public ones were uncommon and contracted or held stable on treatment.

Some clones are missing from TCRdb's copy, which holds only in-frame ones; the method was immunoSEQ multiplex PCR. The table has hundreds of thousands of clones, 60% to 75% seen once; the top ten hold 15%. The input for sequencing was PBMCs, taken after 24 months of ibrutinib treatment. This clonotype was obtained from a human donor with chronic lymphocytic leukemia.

Here the CDR3 reads CASRSRDRVVREQFF. The CDR3 bases are TGTGCCAGTAGATCCCGGGACAGGGTAGTTCGGGAGCAGTTCTTC. The rearrangement joins TRBV19 to TRBJ2-1; TRBD1 agrees at 9 bases. CDR3 length: 15 residues. Germline CDR1 LNHDA, CDR2 SQIVND (reference sequence). The V segment lost 6 bases and the J segment 10 bases; nucleotides outside the gene matches: 13.